These 5 T cell receptor beta chains originate from one sample sequenced in a study of blood T cell repertoires in COVID-19. Sequencing used immunoSEQ multiplex PCR; TCRdb keeps in-frame clones, though not all of them. Among 130,000 to 150,000 clones listed, over 80% were seen once. The sample taken for sequencing was peripheral blood. These receptor sequences come from a woman aged 40 to 55 with active or convalescent COVID-19.

This chain links TRBV5-1 with TRBJ1-3; D gene uncertain. Deletions cut 0 bases from V and 0 bases from J, with 7 bases between. This CDR3 spans 15 amino acids. CDR1 is SGHRS and CDR2 is YFSETQ in the germline V gene. CDR3 nucleotide sequence: TGCGCCAGCAGCTTGGAGACATCCTCTGGAAACACCATATATTTT. Translated, it gives CASSLETSSGNTIYF.

The V and J genes are TRBV5-4 and TRBJ1-6; 7 nucleotides line up with TRBD1. The length of the CDR3 is 16 residues. Germline V gives CDR1 SGHNT, CDR2 YYREEE (reference sequence). J lost 2 bases, V lost 4 bases, and 6 bases had no gene match. The chain's CDR3 is CASSRDRAAYNSPLHF. CDR3 sequence (DNA): TGTGCCAGCAGCCGTGACAGGGCGGCCTATAATTCACCCCTCCACTTT.

This clone was seen only once. The chain is built from TRBV7-9 and TRBJ1-6; perhaps TRBD1 as D (5 bases). The germline V gene encodes CDR1 SEHNR and CDR2 FQNEAQ (reference sequence). The ends were cut back, 1 base at V and 0 bases at J, with 16 bases in the middle. The CDR3 has 19 residues. The CDR3 sequence: CASSLDLGQESSYNSPLHF. The DNA of the CDR3 is TGTGCCAGCAGCTTAGATTTGGGGCAGGAGAGCTCCTATAATTCACCCCTCCACTTT.

J is TRBJ2-1 and V is TRBV9, with a tentative D call TRBD1 (5 bases). Trimming shortened V by 4 bases and J by 1 base, and 12 bases separated the two germline ends. This CDR3 has 15 amino acids. The germline CDR1 and CDR2 sequences are SGDLS and YYNGEE. CDR3 coding DNA: TGTGCCAGCAGCCTACAGGTCCTTTCCTACAATGAGCAGTTCTTC. This sequence encodes CASSLQVLSYNEQFF.

The rearrangement joins TRBV6-5 to TRBJ1-1; no firm D call. The CDR3 covers 11 residues. Deletions cut 6 bases from V and 3 bases from J, with 5 bases between. CDR1 MNHEY and CDR2 SVGAGI come from the germline V gene. The DNA for the CDR3 is TGTGCCAGCAGCCTCCACACTGAAGCTTTCTTT. This codes for CASSLHTEAFF.